This T cell receptor beta chain came from a study of blood T cell repertoires in COVID-19. Study details: T cells, B-cell-depleted T cells, or PBMCs provided the cDNA or gDNA that served as material.

Original processing notes: Cell counts per sample came from amplifying reference gene primers. Data came from immunoSEQ multiplex PCR; TCRdb stores just in-frame clones and leaves some out. The V and J calls and clone size were taken over from that table, and D and trimming were inferred from the DNA. The data hold about 300,000 clones, with about 83% observed a single time. The length of the CDR3 is 15 residues. Germline loops: CDR1 LGHDT, CDR2 YNNKEL (reference sequence). Germline trimming cut 6 bases from V and 3 bases from J; bases unmatched to any gene: 8. The rearrangement links TRBV3-1 (or the pseudogene TRBV3-2) to TRBJ2-7, with 10 bases lining up with TRBD1. The sample taken for sequencing was peripheral blood. This TCR derives from a woman between 45 and 60 years old with acute or convalescent COVID-19. The CDR3 is CASRPTGTGVYEQYF. DNA of the CDR3: TGTGCCAGCAGACCAACCGGGACAGGGGTCTACGAGCAGTACTTC.